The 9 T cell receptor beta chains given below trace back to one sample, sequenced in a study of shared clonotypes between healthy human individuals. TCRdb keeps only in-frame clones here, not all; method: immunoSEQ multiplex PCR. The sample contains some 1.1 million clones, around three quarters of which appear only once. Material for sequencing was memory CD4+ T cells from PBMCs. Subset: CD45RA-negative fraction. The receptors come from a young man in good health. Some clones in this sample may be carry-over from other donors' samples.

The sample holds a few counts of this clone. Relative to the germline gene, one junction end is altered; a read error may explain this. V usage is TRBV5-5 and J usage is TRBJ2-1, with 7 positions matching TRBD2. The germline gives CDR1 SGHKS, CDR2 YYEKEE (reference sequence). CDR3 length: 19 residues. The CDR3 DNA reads TGTGCCAGCAGTTTGGTTACCGGCGGGAGTGTTGGGTTCTACAATGAGCAGTTCTTC. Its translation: CASSLVTGGSVGFYNEQFF.

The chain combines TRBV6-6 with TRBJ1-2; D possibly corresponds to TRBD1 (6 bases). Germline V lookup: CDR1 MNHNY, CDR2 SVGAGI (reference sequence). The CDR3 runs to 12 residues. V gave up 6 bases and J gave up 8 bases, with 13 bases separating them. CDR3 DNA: TGTGCCAGCAGGAGGGACATATTGGGCTACACCTTC. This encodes CASRRDILGYTF.

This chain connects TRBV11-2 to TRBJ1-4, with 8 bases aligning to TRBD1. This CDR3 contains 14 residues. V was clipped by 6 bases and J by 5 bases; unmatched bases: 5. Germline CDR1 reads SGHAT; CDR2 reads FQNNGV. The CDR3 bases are TGTGCCAGCAGTCCCGGGACAGGCAATGAAAAACTGTTTTTT. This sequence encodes CASSPGTGNEKLFF.

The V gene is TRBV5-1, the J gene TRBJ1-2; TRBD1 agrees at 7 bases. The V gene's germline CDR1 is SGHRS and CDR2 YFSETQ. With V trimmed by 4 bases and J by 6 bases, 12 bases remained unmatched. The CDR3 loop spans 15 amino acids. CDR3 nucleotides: TGCGCCAGCAGCCCAGGACAGGTCGTATTGGATGGCTACACCTTC. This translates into CASSPGQVVLDGYTF.

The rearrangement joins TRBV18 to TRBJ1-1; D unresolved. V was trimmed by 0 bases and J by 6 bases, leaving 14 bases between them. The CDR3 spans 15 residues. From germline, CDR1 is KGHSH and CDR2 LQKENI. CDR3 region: CASSPPAGLNAEAFF. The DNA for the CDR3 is TGTGCCAGCTCACCACCCGCAGGCCTTAACGCTGAAGCTTTCTTT.

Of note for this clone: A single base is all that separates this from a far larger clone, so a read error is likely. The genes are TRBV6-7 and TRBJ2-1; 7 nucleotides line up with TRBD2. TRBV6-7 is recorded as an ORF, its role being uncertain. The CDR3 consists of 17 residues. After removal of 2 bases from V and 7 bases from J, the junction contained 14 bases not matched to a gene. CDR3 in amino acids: CASSYIRQRGSVNEQFF. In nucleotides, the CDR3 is TGTGCCAGCAGTTACATCCGGCAGCGGGGAAGTGTGAATGAGCAGTTCTTC.

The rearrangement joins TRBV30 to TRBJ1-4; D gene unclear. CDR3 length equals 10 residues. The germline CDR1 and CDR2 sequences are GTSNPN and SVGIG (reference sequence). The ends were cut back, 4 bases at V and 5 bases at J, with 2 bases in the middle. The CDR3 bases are TGTGCCTGGAAAAATGAAAAACTGTTTTTT. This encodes CAWKNEKLFF.

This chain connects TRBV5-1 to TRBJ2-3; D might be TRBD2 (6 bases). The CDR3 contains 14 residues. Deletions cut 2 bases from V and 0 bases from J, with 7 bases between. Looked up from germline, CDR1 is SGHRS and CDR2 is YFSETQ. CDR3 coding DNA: TGCGCCAGCAGCTTCCGGGGGAGCACAGATACGCAGTATTTT. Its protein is CASSFRGSTDTQYF.

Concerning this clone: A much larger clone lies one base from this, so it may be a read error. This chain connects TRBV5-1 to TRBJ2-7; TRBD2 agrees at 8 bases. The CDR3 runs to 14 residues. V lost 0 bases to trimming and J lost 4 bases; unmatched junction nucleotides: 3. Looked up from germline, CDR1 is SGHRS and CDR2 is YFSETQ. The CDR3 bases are TGCGCCAGCAGCTTGGGACTAGCGAGATACGAGCAGTACTTC. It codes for CASSLGLARYEQYF.